One sample yielded the 21 T cell receptor beta chains listed below, sequenced in a study of shared clonotypes between healthy human individuals. Method: immunoSEQ multiplex PCR; TCRdb's copy keeps in-frame clones and lacks some. Among about 1.1 million clones listed, more than 75% were seen once. Specimen: memory CD4+ T cells from PBMCs. Subset noted: CD45RA-negative fraction. These receptors came from a man younger than 35 in good health. Some clones in this sample may be carry-over from other donors' samples.

The V call is TRBV4-3, the J call TRBJ1-4; unclear D gene. This CDR3 comprises 14 residues. CDR1 is LGHNA and CDR2 is YSLEER in the germline V gene. The V end lost 0 bases, the J end lost 8 bases, and 10 bases lay between the germline ends. For the CDR3, the DNA is TGCGCCAGCAGCCAAGATCGGTTTTCGGAAAAACTGTTTTTT. Protein: CASSQDRFSEKLFF.

This clone was counted only a few times. A far bigger clonotype differs at one base, so this is likely a read error. Within the sample, other DNA sequences also encode this same CDR3. The CDR3 DNA reads as TGTGCCAGCAGTGAATATCAGGAAGGGACTGAGGCTTTCTTT. It encodes CASSEYQEGTEAFF. The chain uses TRBV25-1 and TRBJ1-1, with D perhaps TRBD1 (5 bases). Germline CDR1 reads MGHDK; CDR2 reads SYGVNS. CDR3 length equals 14 residues.

The rearrangement links TRBV23-1 to TRBJ2-7; 9 bases map to TRBD2. TRBV23-1 is noted as an ORF with a role that remains uncertain. With 3 bases clipped from V and 2 bases from J, the junction kept 5 bases outside the gene matches. This CDR3 contains 15 residues. Written as DNA, the CDR3 is TGCGCCAGCAGTCACGTAGCGGGAGCCCCCTACGAGCAGTACTTC. Translating gives CASSHVAGAPYEQYF.

This chain connects TRBV9 to TRBJ2-5; tentative D call: TRBD1 (6 bases). The CDR3 covers 16 residues. Germline-derived CDR1 and CDR2 are SGDLS and YYNGEE. V lost 1 base to trimming and J lost 5 bases, with 18 bases between them. CDR3 in amino acids: CASSVRAGSQGETQYF. For the CDR3, the DNA is TGTGCCAGCAGCGTAAGAGCTGGCTCCCAGGGGGAGACCCAGTACTTC.

The chain employs TRBV4-2 and TRBJ2-7; TRBD2 matches 7 bases. This CDR3 has 15 residues. Unmatched junction bases numbered 10, after V lost 5 bases and J lost 3 bases. Germline CDR1 is LGHNA and CDR2 is YNFKEQ. CDR3 residues: CASSLELATVYEQYF. CDR3 nucleotide sequence: TGTGCCAGCAGCTTGGAACTAGCGACAGTCTACGAGCAGTACTTC.

Note on this clone: It may be a read error: a sequence one base away is much more abundant. The chain links TRBV29-1 to TRBJ2-3, with TRBD1 matching over 12 bases. Germline CDR1 reads SQVTM; CDR2 reads ANQGSEA. Trimming at V came to 7 bases and at J to 10 bases, leaving 12 bases not matched to a gene. This CDR3 contains 14 residues. In DNA form, the CDR3 reads TGCAGCGCCTCCGGGACAGGGGGCACGGATGCGCAGTATTTT. This sequence encodes CSASGTGGTDAQYF.

The rearrangement uses TRBV28 and TRBJ1-1, with D possibly being TRBD1 (6 bases). The V end lost 3 bases, the J end lost 5 bases, and 10 bases lay between the germline ends. The CDR3 is made up of 13 amino acids. Germline CDR1 reads MDHEN; CDR2 reads SYDVKM. CDR3 loop: CASSFRQVTEAFF. Here the CDR3 DNA reads TGTGCCAGCAGTTTCCGACAGGTTACTGAAGCTTTCTTT. Using reference TRBV28 and TRBJ1-1 for the parts outside the CDR3, the full variable domain is DVKVTQSSRYLVKRTGEKVFLECVQDMDHENMFWYRQDPGLGLRLIYFSYDVKMKEKGDIPEGYSVSREKKERFSLILESASTNQTSMYLCASSFRQVTEAFFGQGTRLTVV.

About this clone itself: The sample has other DNA sequences that encode this CDR3 too. The rearrangement uses TRBV18 and TRBJ2-5; no definite D call. CDR1 KGHSH and CDR2 LQKENI come from the germline V gene. With 6 bases removed from V and 5 bases from J, the gap between germline ends came to 10 bases. The CDR3 loop spans 12 amino acids. The CDR3: CASSPSRETQYF. The DNA for the CDR3 is TGTGCCAGCTCCCCCTCTCGGGAGACCCAGTACTTC.

The V and J genes are TRBV28 and TRBJ1-5; maybe TRBD1 (5 bases). This CDR3 has 14 amino acids. Germline V lookup: CDR1 MDHEN, CDR2 SYDVKM. Here the CDR3 reads CVTYRMGNNQPQHF. CDR3 nucleotides: TGTGTCACCTACAGGATGGGGAATAATCAGCCCCAGCATTTT.

Comments on this clone: Other nucleotide sequences in the sample specify the same CDR3. The CDR3 protein is CASSLAGTEAFF. DNA for the CDR3: TGTGCCAGCAGTTTAGCGGGGACTGAAGCTTTCTTT. The V gene is TRBV28, the J gene TRBJ1-1; D gene unclear. The CDR3 has 12 residues. The germline V and J ends were trimmed by 2 bases and 5 bases, with 6 bases remaining between them. Germline V gene lookup returns CDR1 MDHEN and CDR2 SYDVKM. The full variable domain, rest sourced from reference TRBV28 and TRBJ1-1, is DVKVTQSSRYLVKRTGEKVFLECVQDMDHENMFWYRQDPGLGLRLIYFSYDVKMKEKGDIPEGYSVSREKKERFSLILESASTNQTSMYLCASSLAGTEAFFGQGTRLTVV.

This clone has only one observation. The gene calls are TRBV28 and TRBJ2-6; 7 bases match TRBD1. Looked up from germline, CDR1 is MDHEN and CDR2 is SYDVKM. The CDR3 loop spans 16 amino acids. With V trimmed by 5 bases and J by 3 bases, 7 bases remained unmatched. Here the CDR3 reads CASSPWTGFGANVLTF. The CDR3 nucleotides are TGTGCCAGCAGTCCATGGACAGGTTTTGGGGCCAACGTCCTGACTTTC.

This clone was counted only a few times. The rearrangement joins TRBV7-2 to TRBJ1-5, with D uncertain. Trimming shortened V by 3 bases and J by 7 bases, and 7 bases separated the two germline ends. The germline V gene encodes CDR1 SGHTA and CDR2 FQGNSA. The CDR3 spans 12 residues. The CDR3 loop is CASSLQRQPQHF. CDR3 bases: TGTGCCAGCAGCTTGCAGAGGCAGCCCCAGCATTTT.

This clone showed up just a few times. The chain uses TRBV5-1 and TRBJ2-7; 7 bases align to TRBD1. From germline, CDR1 is SGHRS and CDR2 YFSETQ. V dropped 0 bases and J dropped 6; count of bases not matched to a gene: 6. This CDR3 comprises 14 residues. CDR3 DNA: TGCGCCAGCAGCTTGGCGAGACAGGGAGTCGAGCAGTACTTC. Amino acids: CASSLARQGVEQYF. The full variable domain, completed using reference TRBV5-1 and TRBJ2-7, is KAGVTQTPRYLIKTRGQQVTLSCSPISGHRSVSWYQQTPGQGLQFLFEYFSETQRNKGNFPGRFSGRQFSNSRSEMNVSTLELGDSALYLCASSLARQGVEQYFGPGTRLTVT.

A remark on this clone: The sample contains more than one DNA sequence encoding this CDR3. The genes are TRBV7-3 and TRBJ2-1; 10 positions match TRBD1. The CDR3 runs 15 residues. CDR1 SGHTA and CDR2 FQGTGA come from the germline V gene. The trim removed 3 bases at V and 2 bases at J, leaving 1 base unmatched. For the CDR3, the DNA is TGTGCCAGCAGCTTTGGACAGGGGGCCTACAATGAGCAGTTCTTC. This codes for CASSFGQGAYNEQFF.

The chain links TRBV29-1 to TRBJ2-3; TRBD1 matches at 12 bases. The CDR3 runs 17 residues. Germline CDR1 is SQVTM and CDR2 is ANQGSEA. The junction had 7 bases not matched to a gene; V was cut back by 0 bases and J by 3 bases. CDR3 in amino acids: CSVEDLSGQGATDTQYF. CDR3 bases: TGCAGCGTTGAAGATCTCTCGGGACAGGGGGCGACAGATACGCAGTATTTT.

This clone was counted between two and nine times. This may be a read error: a much more frequent sequence differs by one nucleotide. This sample includes further DNA sequences coding for the same CDR3. DNA of the CDR3: TGCGCCAGCAGTGAAGCGATAGCTGAAGCTTTCTTT. Its translation is CASSEAIAEAFF. The V gene is TRBV6-1, the J gene TRBJ1-1; the D is unclear. The germline V gene encodes CDR1 MNHNS and CDR2 SASEGT. The CDR3 totals 12 residues.

This chain links TRBV15 with TRBJ2-7; 9 nucleotides align to TRBD1. This CDR3 comprises 14 residues. Germline V gives CDR1 LNHNV, CDR2 YYDKDF (reference sequence). The V gene end was trimmed by 2 bases and the J gene end by 4 bases; junction bases not matched to a gene: 3. CDR3 region: CATSRNRGLYEQYF. DNA for the CDR3: TGTGCCACCAGCAGAAACAGGGGGCTTTACGAGCAGTACTTC.

This clone was observed a few times. The chain is built from TRBV6-4 and TRBJ2-7; 10 bases map to TRBD2. Germline V gene lookup returns CDR1 MRHNA and CDR2 SNTAGT. The junction had 6 bases not matched to a gene; V was cut back by 8 bases and J by 2 bases. The CDR3 has 14 amino acids. CDR3 amino acids: CASRLAGGAYEQYF. The DNA for the CDR3 is TGTGCCAGCCGCTTAGCGGGAGGCGCCTACGAGCAGTACTTC.

The chain carries TRBV6-1 and TRBJ1-2; D is uncertain. CDR3 length: 12 residues. Germline V gene sequence: CDR1 MNHNS, CDR2 SASEGT. V was cut by 5 bases and J by 0 bases, with 4 bases left in between. CDR3 nucleotide sequence: TGTGCCAGCAGTACATCTAACTATGGCTACACCTTC. Translated, it gives CASSTSNYGYTF.

The rearrangement joins TRBV27 to TRBJ2-1; no reliable D call. CDR1 and CDR2 from the germline V gene are MNHEY and SMNVEV (reference sequence). Trimming removed 4 bases at V and 9 bases at J, with 13 bases between. The CDR3 totals 13 residues. For the CDR3, the DNA is TGTGCCAGCAGTTCATCCCCATCCCTTGAGCAGTTCTTC. It codes for CASSSSPSLEQFF.

The genes are TRBV4-1 and TRBJ2-4, with TRBD2 matching over 9 bases. Germline values: CDR1 MGHRA, CDR2 YSYEKL. The CDR3 loop spans 18 amino acids. With V trimmed by 3 bases and J by 0 bases, 9 bases remained unmatched. CDR3: CASSHRLAEPLAKNIQYF. CDR3 in DNA: TGCGCCAGCAGCCACCGACTAGCGGAGCCCCTAGCCAAAAACATTCAGTACTTC.